Listed here are 25 T cell receptor beta chains from one sample, sequenced in a study of T cell changes during pregnancy in multiple sclerosis. Libraries were prepared by immunoSEQ multiplex PCR; TCRdb keeps only in-frame clonotypes and omits some of them. The table shows some 28,000 clones, with 85% to 90% occurring only once. The sequences come from CD8+ T cells from peripheral blood mononuclear cells, collected before pregnancy. All receptors derive from a female donor with multiple sclerosis, enrolled in a pregnancy study.

The V call is TRBV5-8, the J call TRBJ2-7; TRBD1 matches 7 bases. The CDR3 covers 14 residues. The germline V gene has CDR1 SGHTS and CDR2 YDEGEE. V shed 0 bases, J shed 0 bases, and the junction held 0 bases outside the gene matches. Written as DNA, the CDR3 is TGTGCCAGCAGCTTGGGGGACAGCTCCTACGAGCAGTACTTC. Its protein product is CASSLGDSSYEQYF.

The chain is built from TRBV13 and TRBJ2-4; 7 bases map to TRBD2. The CDR3 covers 17 residues. CDR1 and CDR2 (germline): PRHDT, FYEKMQ (reference sequence). J was trimmed by 3 bases and V by 3 bases; bases with no gene match: 11. CDR3 in amino acids: CASSFGSGRDGKNIQYF. The CDR3 region has the DNA TGTGCCAGCAGCTTTGGATCAGGGAGGGACGGCAAAAACATTCAGTACTTC.

The chain is built from TRBV7-9 and TRBJ2-3; D unclear. This CDR3 has 11 amino acids. The V end was cut by 5 bases, the J end by 13 bases, with 13 bases between. Germline CDR1 and CDR2: SEHNR and FQNEAQ (reference sequence). CDR3 in DNA: TGTGCCAGCAGCCCGCGGCTACCAGAGTATTTT. Translating gives CASSPRLPEYF. Filled out from reference TRBV7-9 and TRBJ2-3, the complete variable domain reads DTGVSQNPRHKITKRGQNVTFRCDPISEHNRLYWYRQTLGQGPEFLTYFQNEAQLEKSRLLSDRFSAERPKGSFSTLEIQRTEQGDSAMYLCASSPRLPEYFGPGTRLTVL.

The rearrangement uses TRBV15 and TRBJ2-1, with TRBD1 matching over 10 bases. The CDR3 sequence is 16 residues long. Looked up from germline, CDR1 is LNHNV and CDR2 is YYDKDF (reference sequence). Trimming took 5 bases from V and 5 from J; bases not matched to a gene: 9. CDR3 in amino acids: CATSGMDRGYDNEQFF. The DNA for the CDR3 is TGTGCCACCAGCGGGATGGACAGGGGGTATGACAATGAGCAGTTCTTC.

The V gene is TRBV7-8, the J gene TRBJ2-2; 7 nucleotides match TRBD2. J gave up 5 bases and V 8 bases, and 11 bases lay outside the gene matches. CDR1 SGHVS and CDR2 FQNEAQ come from the germline V gene. There are 15 residues in the CDR3. This chain's CDR3 is CASHHLGGSTGELFF. As DNA, the CDR3 is TGTGCCAGCCATCATCTGGGGGGGAGTACCGGGGAGCTGTTTTTT.

The CDR3 DNA follows: TGTGCCAGCAGTTTATCCCTCGGGACCTACGAGCAGTACTTC. Translated, it gives CASSLSLGTYEQYF. The genes are TRBV27 and TRBJ2-7, with a possible D match to TRBD2 (5 bases). The V and J ends lost 0 bases and 2 bases respectively, with 8 bases between them. Germline CDR1 is MNHEY and CDR2 is SMNVEV (reference sequence). CDR3 length equals 14 residues.

The V gene is TRBV5-4, the J gene TRBJ1-2; D gene ambiguous. Trimming stripped 0 bases from V and 4 bases from J, with 7 bases between. The CDR3 contains 13 residues. CDR1 is SGHNT and CDR2 is YYREEE in the germline V gene (reference sequence). CDR3 sequence: CASSLVESYGYTF. CDR3 coding DNA: TGTGCCAGCAGCTTGGTGGAGTCCTATGGCTACACCTTC.

V and J are TRBV6-6 and TRBJ2-7; TRBD1 aligns across 7 bases. V lost 0 bases to trimming and J lost 5 bases; unmatched junction nucleotides: 7. The CDR3 is 15 residues long. In germline, CDR1 is MNHNY, CDR2 SVGAGI (reference sequence). The chain's CDR3 is CASSYSKGATHEQYF. In DNA form, the CDR3 reads TGTGCCAGCAGTTACTCGAAGGGGGCGACCCACGAGCAGTACTTC.

The rearrangement joins TRBV30 to TRBJ1-1, with D unclear. The CDR3 loop spans 16 amino acids. V was clipped by 0 bases and J by 3 bases, with 17 bases between them. Germline V gives CDR1 GTSNPN, CDR2 SVGIG (reference sequence). CDR3 in amino acids: CAWSVPLRGLDTEAFF. The CDR3 nucleotides read TGTGCCTGGAGTGTACCCTTACGGGGATTGGACACTGAAGCTTTCTTT.

The chain recombines TRBV5-1 with TRBJ2-7; 9 positions agree with TRBD1. V was clipped by 4 bases and J by 3 bases; unmatched bases: 8. This CDR3 contains 15 residues. Germline V gene sequence: CDR1 SGHRS, CDR2 YFSETQ. The CDR3 DNA is TGCGCCAGCAGCGAGGGACAGGGCCGGCGCTACGAGCAGTACTTC. The encoded protein is CASSEGQGRRYEQYF.

This clone was seen just once. CDR3 bases: TGTGCCAGCAGCGGAACAGGGGCCGCTTTCTTT. Encoded protein: CASSGTGAAFF. V usage is TRBV5-6 and J usage is TRBJ1-1, with 7 bases that match TRBD1. The CDR3 loop spans 11 amino acids. Germline loops: CDR1 SGHDT, CDR2 YYEEEE. V lost 4 bases to trimming and J lost 11 bases; unmatched junction nucleotides: 5.

This sequence joins TRBV6-1 and TRBJ2-3; 9 bases are shared with TRBD1. The CDR3 covers 16 residues. Germline V CDR1 and CDR2: MNHNS, SASEGT. Trimming at V came to 2 bases and at J to 4 bases, leaving 7 bases not matched to a gene. The CDR3 sequence is CASSEPPGQGPDTQYF. The CDR3 bases are TGTGCCAGCAGTGAACCACCGGGACAGGGCCCAGATACGCAGTATTTT.

The CDR3 loop reads CASFGDRGRVNYGYTF. Written as DNA, the CDR3 is TGTGCCAGCTTCGGGGACAGGGGACGAGTTAACTATGGCTACACCTTC. The chain has TRBV9 and TRBJ1-2; TRBD1 matches at 10 bases. Germline V CDR1 and CDR2: SGDLS, YYNGEE. The CDR3 has 16 residues. With V trimmed by 7 bases and J by 1 base, 10 bases remained unmatched.

J is TRBJ2-7 and V is TRBV5-4; D not certain. The CDR3 loop spans 12 amino acids. Per the germline V gene, CDR1 is SGHNT and CDR2 is YYREEE (reference sequence). With 1 base removed from V and 6 bases from J, the gap between germline ends came to 8 bases. This CDR3 is CASSLSKSEQYF. The CDR3 nucleotides are TGTGCCAGCAGCTTGAGCAAATCCGAGCAGTACTTC.

The J gene is TRBJ1-5, the V gene TRBV2; D remains unclear. Germline V gene lookup returns CDR1 SNHLY and CDR2 FYNNEI. Trimming stripped 3 bases from V and 0 bases from J, with 9 bases between. The length of the CDR3 is 15 residues. CDR3 region: CASSDRPNSNQPQHF. The CDR3 DNA is TGTGCCAGCAGTGACAGGCCTAATAGCAATCAGCCCCAGCATTTT.

The rearrangement uses TRBV7-9 and TRBJ1-2; no clear D gene. V was pared by 6 bases and J by 8 bases, with 13 bases between. Germline V gene data show CDR1 as SEHNR and CDR2 as FQNEAQ (reference sequence). The CDR3 has 12 amino acids. CDR3 in amino acids: CASSLIPGGYTF. CDR3 coding DNA: TGTGCCAGCAGTTTGATCCCGGGAGGCTACACCTTC. The variable domain in full, with the rest retrieved from reference TRBV7-9 and TRBJ1-2, is DTGVSQNPRHKITKRGQNVTFRCDPISEHNRLYWYRQTLGQGPEFLTYFQNEAQLEKSRLLSDRFSAERPKGSFSTLEIQRTEQGDSAMYLCASSLIPGGYTFGSGTRLTVV.

The chain is built from TRBV2 and TRBJ1-5; 9 bases are a match to TRBD1. Germline values: CDR1 SNHLY, CDR2 FYNNEI. With 7 bases clipped from V and 5 bases from J, the junction kept 6 bases outside the gene matches. The CDR3 has 14 residues. Here the CDR3 reads CASNGDREDQPQHF. As DNA, the CDR3 is TGTGCCAGCAACGGGGACAGGGAAGATCAGCCCCAGCATTTT.

The rearrangement links TRBV7-6 to TRBJ1-1; D might be TRBD1 (6 bases). Trimming cost V 4 bases and J 6 bases, with 24 bases left between them. The germline V gene has CDR1 SGHVS and CDR2 FNYEAQ. CDR3 size: 17 residues. The CDR3 here is CASSSGWNREGAPEAFF. The CDR3 bases are TGTGCCAGCAGCTCCGGATGGAACAGGGAGGGTGCGCCTGAAGCTTTCTTT.

The chain is built from TRBV5-4 and TRBJ1-3, with D possibly TRBD1 on 5 matching bases. CDR3 length: 14 amino acids. Trimming took off 2 bases at V and 5 bases at J, with 11 bases between the two ends. The V gene's germline CDR1 is SGHNT and CDR2 YYREEE (reference sequence). As DNA, the CDR3 is TGTGCCAGCAGCTTTGGGCAGGGAAGAAACACCATATATTTT. Encoded protein: CASSFGQGRNTIYF.

CDR3 in amino acids: CASSATGNTDTQYF. CDR3 bases: TGTGCCAGCAGTGCGACAGGGAACACAGATACGCAGTATTTT. This sequence joins TRBV6-4 and TRBJ2-3, with 7 bases that match TRBD1. CDR3 size: 14 residues. With V trimmed by 4 bases and J by 2 bases, 3 bases remained unmatched. CDR1 is MRHNA and CDR2 is SNTAGT in the germline V gene.

Here the CDR3 DNA reads TGTGCCAGCAGCTTTGAGGGTTACAGGGTGTCTGGCGGAAACACCATATATTTT. Its translation: CASSFEGYRVSGGNTIYF. The V and J genes are TRBV11-2 and TRBJ1-3; D possibly corresponds to TRBD1 (6 bases). Germline V CDR1 and CDR2: SGHAT, FQNNGV. The germline V and J ends were trimmed by 3 bases and 4 bases, with 22 bases remaining between them. The CDR3 runs to 18 residues.

The chain links TRBV30 to TRBJ2-1; 7 nucleotides agree with TRBD1. Per the germline V gene, CDR1 is GTSNPN and CDR2 is SVGIG (reference sequence). The CDR3 length is 15 residues. Trimming cost V 8 bases and J 5 bases; bases outside gene matches: 15. Here the CDR3 reads CAGDTGVLSHNEQFF. The CDR3 DNA sequence: TGTGCCGGAGACACAGGGGTGTTATCCCACAATGAGCAGTTCTTC.

The gene calls are TRBV4-3 and TRBJ1-1; D is possibly TRBD1 (5 bases). With 0 bases removed from V and 8 bases from J, the gap between germline ends came to 10 bases. CDR1 LGHNA and CDR2 YSLEER come from the germline V gene. CDR3 length equals 13 residues. This CDR3 is CASSQDREGEAFF. Written as DNA, the CDR3 is TGCGCCAGCAGCCAAGACAGGGAAGGGGAAGCTTTCTTT.

This rearrangement joins TRBV5-6 to TRBJ2-1, with TRBD2 matching 12 bases. CDR3 size: 18 residues. The V and J ends lost 1 base and 2 bases, in that order; junction bases with no gene match: 7. The germline CDR1 and CDR2 sequences are SGHDT and YYEEEE. The CDR3 nucleotides are TGTGCCAGCAGCTTGACTAGCGGGGGGTCAATCCCCTACAATGAGCAGTTCTTC. Translation gives CASSLTSGGSIPYNEQFF.

The chain joins TRBV27 to TRBJ2-4; D might be TRBD2 (6 bases). The V gene lost 3 bases and the J gene lost 8 bases, with 11 bases spanning the gap. The CDR3 consists of 13 residues. Germline V gives CDR1 MNHEY, CDR2 SMNVEV (reference sequence). Written as DNA, the CDR3 is TGTGCCAGCAGTTTTGAAGGAGGGGACATTCAGTACTTC. It specifies CASSFEGGDIQYF.